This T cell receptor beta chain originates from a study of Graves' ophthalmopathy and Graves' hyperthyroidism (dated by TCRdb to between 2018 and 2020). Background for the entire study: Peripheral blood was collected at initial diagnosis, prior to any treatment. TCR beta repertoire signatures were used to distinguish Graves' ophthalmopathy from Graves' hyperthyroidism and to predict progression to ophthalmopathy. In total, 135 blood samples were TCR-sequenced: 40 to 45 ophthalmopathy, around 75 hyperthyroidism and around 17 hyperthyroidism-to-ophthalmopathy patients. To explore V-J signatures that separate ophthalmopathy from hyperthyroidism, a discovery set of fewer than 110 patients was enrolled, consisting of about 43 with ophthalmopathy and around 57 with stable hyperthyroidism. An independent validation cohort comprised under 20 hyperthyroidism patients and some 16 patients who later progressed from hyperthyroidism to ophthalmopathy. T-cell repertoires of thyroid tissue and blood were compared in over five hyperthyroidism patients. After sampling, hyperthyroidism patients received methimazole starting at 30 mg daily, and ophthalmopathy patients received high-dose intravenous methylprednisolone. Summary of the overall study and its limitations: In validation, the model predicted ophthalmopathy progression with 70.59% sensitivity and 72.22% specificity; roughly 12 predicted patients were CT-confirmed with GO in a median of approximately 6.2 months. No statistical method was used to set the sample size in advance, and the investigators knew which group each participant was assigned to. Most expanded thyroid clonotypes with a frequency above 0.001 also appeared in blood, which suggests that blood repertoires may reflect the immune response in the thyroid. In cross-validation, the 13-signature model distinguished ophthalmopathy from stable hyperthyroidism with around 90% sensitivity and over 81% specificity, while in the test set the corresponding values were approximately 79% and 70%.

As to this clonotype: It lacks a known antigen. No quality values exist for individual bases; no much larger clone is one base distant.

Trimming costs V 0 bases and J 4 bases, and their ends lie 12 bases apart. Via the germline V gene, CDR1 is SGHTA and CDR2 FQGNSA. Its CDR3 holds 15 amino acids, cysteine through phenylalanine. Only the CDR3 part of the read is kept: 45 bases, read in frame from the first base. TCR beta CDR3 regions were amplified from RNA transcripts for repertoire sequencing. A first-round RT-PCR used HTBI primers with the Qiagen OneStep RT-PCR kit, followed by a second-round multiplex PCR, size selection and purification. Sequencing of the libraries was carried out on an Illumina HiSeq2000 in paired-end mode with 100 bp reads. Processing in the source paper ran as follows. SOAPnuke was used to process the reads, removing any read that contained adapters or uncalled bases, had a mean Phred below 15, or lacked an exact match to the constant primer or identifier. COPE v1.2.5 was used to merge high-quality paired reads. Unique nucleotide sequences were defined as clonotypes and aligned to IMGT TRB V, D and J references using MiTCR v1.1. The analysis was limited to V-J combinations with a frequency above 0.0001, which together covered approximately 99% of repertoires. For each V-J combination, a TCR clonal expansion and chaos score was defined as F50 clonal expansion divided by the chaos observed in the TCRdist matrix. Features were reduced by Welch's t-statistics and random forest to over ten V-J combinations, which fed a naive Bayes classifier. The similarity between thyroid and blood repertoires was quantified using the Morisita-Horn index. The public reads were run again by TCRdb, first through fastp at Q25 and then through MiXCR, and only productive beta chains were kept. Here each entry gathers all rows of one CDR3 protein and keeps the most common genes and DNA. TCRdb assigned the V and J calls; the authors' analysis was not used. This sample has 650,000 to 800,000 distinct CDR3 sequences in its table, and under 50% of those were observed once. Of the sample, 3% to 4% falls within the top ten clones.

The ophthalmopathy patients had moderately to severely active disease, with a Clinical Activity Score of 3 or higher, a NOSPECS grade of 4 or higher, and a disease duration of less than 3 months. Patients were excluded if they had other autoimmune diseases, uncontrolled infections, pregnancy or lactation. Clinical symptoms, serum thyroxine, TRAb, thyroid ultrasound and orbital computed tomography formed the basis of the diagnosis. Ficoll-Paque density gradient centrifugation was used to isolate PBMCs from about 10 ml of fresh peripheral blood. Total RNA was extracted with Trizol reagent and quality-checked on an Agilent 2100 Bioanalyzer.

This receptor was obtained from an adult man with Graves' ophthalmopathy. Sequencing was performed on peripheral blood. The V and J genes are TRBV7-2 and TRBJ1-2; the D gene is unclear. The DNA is TGTGCCAGCAGCTTAGCCTCGGGCTTCTTCTATGGCTACACCTTC. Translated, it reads CASSLASGFFYGYTF.